The TCR beta chain described here comes from a study of shared clonotypes between healthy human individuals (TCRdb year 2020). About the study as a whole: A few men and a couple of women, aged 18 to 49 years, made up the cohort. For each donor, three plates each were used for CD4 naive and CD4 memory, two plates were used for CD8 naive, and one plate was used for CD8 memory. To estimate repertoire size and how much clonotype sharing occurs between individuals, the study deeply sequenced the blood TCR repertoires of roughly 5 healthy adults. Libraries were prepared and TCR repertoires were sequenced by different laboratories using diverse techniques, in order to increase sequencing depth and limit assay-specific biases. Each donor's leukapheresis produced roughly between roughly 0.85 and 10 billion PBMCs. What the work shows at the level of the full study, not this receptor alone: Pairwise subsampling indicated that sequencing depth was expected to affect the degree of clonotype sharing among donors. Rarefaction of sorted-subset datasets indicated incomplete sequencing despite the large sequencing depth. Naive subsets generally had larger estimated clonotype richness than memory subsets. Only blood was sampled, and tissue TCR repertoires likely differ from those in blood. Because the study included a small number of donors, the genetic and exposure-history diversity represented was limited. Higher generation probabilities were observed for clonotypes shared by all four sorted-subset donors than for non-shared clonotypes. Approximately 5% of naive CD4, 3.5% of naive CD8, roughly 2.5% of memory CD4, and less than 0.45% of memory CD8 clonotypes were shared across four donors.

Worth noting for this clone: This clone's antigen is unknown. No much larger clone exists at a distance of one base, and base qualities are not known.

Healthy HIV-negative adults with no recently reported acute infections or vaccinations were included as donors. All donors were Caucasian adults living in Nashville, Tennessee, USA. CD4+ T cells were enriched by magnetic negative selection, after which naive cells were positively selected on CD45RA and the negative fraction was taken as the memory subset. Blood was obtained by leukapheresis, after which PBMCs were separated by Ficoll-Histopaque density gradient centrifugation and cryopreserved in liquid nitrogen vapor phase. Analytical flow cytometry was used to check the purity and quantity of each magnetically sorted T cell population. Genomic DNA was isolated from every sorted fraction and measured by UV absorbance on a Nanodrop 2000c. TCR CDR3 regions were amplified from genomic DNA by multiplex PCR using the deep immunoSEQ assay. Extracted genomic DNA from each cell subset was distributed evenly across all wells of several immunoSEQ 96-well plates, and each plate was treated as a replicate. For sorted subsets, 200 to 250 ng genomic DNA, equal to tens of thousands of T cell genomes, was loaded into each replicate PCR. Purified libraries were measured with a Qubit 3.0 fluorometer, size-checked on a Bioanalyzer 2100, and measured again with the KAPA Library Quantification kit. Each immunoSEQ 96-well plate was sequenced on its own single-read 150-cycle Illumina NextSeq 550 flow cell. As for the original processing: Because the immunoSEQ output included only junctional sequences and no quality scores, the filtering could not be the same as the filtering used for full-length reads. Sequences were annotated with PyIR, a Python wrapper for IgBLAST v1.9, and V/J genes and CDR3 were assigned using IMGT germline references. Any read was removed if the V/J assignment was weak (E-value above 1e-6), the CDR3 was missing, or the read contained stop codons, out-of-frame junctions, or ambiguous translated residues. V3J clonotypes were defined as sequences sharing the same inferred V gene, J gene, and CDR3 amino acid sequence. The percentage overlap between two repertoires was calculated by dividing the number of shared unique clonotypes by the size of the smaller repertoire. Richness of each repertoire was evaluated using RTK rarefaction, the Chao1 estimator, and Recon v2.1 estimates of unobserved clonotypes. For all TCRbeta clonotypes obtained by the gDNA method from a handful of donors, generation probabilities were computed with OLGA. The table comes from immuneACCESS by way of TCRdb, which keeps in-frame sequences with V and J called. Part of the clones is missing from these tables; in studies checked, under half for an unresolved V gene and the rest for unknown reasons. For V, J and clone size, that table is used; D and trimming come from the DNA. Across this sample there are about 2 million clones, with over 85% seen only once. 0.1% to 0.15% of the sample goes to the ten largest clones.

Counted from cysteine to phenylalanine, this CDR3 has 13 amino acids. CDR3 DNA only is kept here, 39 bases in frame from base 1. CDR1 is given as ENHRY and CDR2 as SYGVKD, both from the germline V gene. Deletion took 8 bases off V and 8 bases off J, with a span of 15 bases between the germline ends. The receptor comes from a man between 18 and 35 years old in good health. Recombination joined TRBV10-3 with TRBJ1-4; 5 matching bases give a weak D call of TRBD1. The sample comprised naive CD4+ T cells sorted from blood. Per the publication, the cell subset or site label means: CD45RA+ positively selected. The CDR3 loop reads CAISRDEVEKLFF. The DNA reads TGTGCCATCTCCAGGGACGAGGTCGAAAAACTGTTTTTT.